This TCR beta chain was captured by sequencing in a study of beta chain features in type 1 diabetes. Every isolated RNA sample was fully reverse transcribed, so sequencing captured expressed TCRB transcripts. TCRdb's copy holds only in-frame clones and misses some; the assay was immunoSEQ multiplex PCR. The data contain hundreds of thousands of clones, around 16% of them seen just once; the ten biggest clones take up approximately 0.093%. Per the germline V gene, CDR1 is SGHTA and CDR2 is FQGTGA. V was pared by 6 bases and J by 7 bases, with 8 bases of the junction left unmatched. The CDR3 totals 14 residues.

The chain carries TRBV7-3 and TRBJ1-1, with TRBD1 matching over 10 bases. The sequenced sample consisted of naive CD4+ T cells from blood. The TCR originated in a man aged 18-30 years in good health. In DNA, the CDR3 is TGTGCCAGCAGTCGGGGACAGGGGTTTGTTGAAGCTTTCTTT. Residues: CASSRGQGFVEAFF.